The 32 T cell receptor beta chains given below trace back to one sample, sequenced in a study of T cells after yellow fever vaccination. TCRdb reanalysed the 5' RACE reads using MiXCR and keeps one entry per CDR3 protein. The table lists fewer than 450,000 distinct CDR3 sequences, less than 9.5% of them singletons. The input for sequencing was PBMCs, taken roughly 46 days after the first yellow fever vaccination. Receptors were obtained from a man in his late teens or twenties who received the YFV17D yellow fever vaccine.

CDR3 sequence reads: CASSIGGALPNQPQHF. In DNA form, the CDR3 reads TGTGCCAGTAGTATCGGAGGGGCACTCCCCAATCAGCCCCAGCATTTT. The V call is TRBV19, the J call TRBJ1-5; tentative D call: TRBD1 (5 bases). V shed 3 bases and J shed 3 bases, with 15 bases lying between them. The CDR3 loop spans 16 amino acids. The V gene's germline CDR1 is LNHDA and CDR2 SQIVND (reference sequence).

This chain joins TRBV12-3 or TRBV12-4 and TRBJ2-2; 12 bases line up with TRBD2. The CDR3 is made up of 17 amino acids. The ends lost 7 bases at V and 5 bases at J; junction bases unmatched: 11. The CDR3 DNA is TGTGCCAGCACCATACGACTAGCGGGGGCCCAAACCGGGGAGCTGTTTTTT. Translation gives CASTIRLAGAQTGELFF.

J is TRBJ2-3 and V is TRBV12-3 or TRBV12-4; D is possibly TRBD1 or TRBD2 (5 bases each). V was trimmed by 2 bases and J by 2 bases, leaving 14 bases between them. This CDR3 has 16 residues. DNA of the CDR3: TGTGCCAGCAGTTTACAGGGAAGAGGGCCCACAGATACGCAGTATTTT. Its translation is CASSLQGRGPTDTQYF.

The chain employs TRBV7-2 and TRBJ2-3; 11 bases line up with TRBD1. V lost 10 bases to trimming and J lost 5 bases; unmatched junction nucleotides: 5. CDR1 and CDR2 from the germline V gene are SGHTA and FQGNSA. The CDR3 consists of 13 residues. This CDR3 reads CATRTGGLDTQYF. The CDR3 DNA sequence: TGTGCCACCCGGACAGGGGGCTTAGATACGCAGTATTTT. The full variable domain, completed using reference TRBV7-2 and TRBJ2-3, is GAGVSQSPSNKVTEKGKDVELRCDPISGHTALYWYRQSLGQGLEFLIYFQGNSAPDKSGLPSDRFSAERTGGSVSTLTIQRTQQEDSAVYLCATRTGGLDTQYFGPGTRLTVL.

This chain joins TRBV11-2 and TRBJ1-2, with 9 bases matching TRBD1. V lost 5 bases to trimming and J lost 3 bases; unmatched junction nucleotides: 16. The V gene's germline CDR1 is SGHAT and CDR2 FQNNGV. The CDR3 loop spans 18 amino acids. This CDR3 reads CASSPKVTGQGFDYGYTF. The CDR3 DNA sequence: TGTGCCAGCAGCCCGAAAGTGACGGGACAGGGCTTTGACTATGGCTACACCTTC.

This clonotype has a count of ten or more. The V gene is TRBV20-1, the J gene TRBJ2-3, with no clear D. CDR1 is DFQATT and CDR2 is SNEGSKA in the germline V gene (reference sequence). Trimming took off 4 bases at V and 6 bases at J, with 17 bases between the two ends. This CDR3 has 14 amino acids. The CDR3 spells CSATDPPRPDTQYF. DNA of the CDR3: TGCAGTGCTACGGACCCCCCACGGCCGGATACGCAGTATTTT.

The chain has TRBV4-2 and TRBJ1-5; 7 bases line up with TRBD1. Germline CDR1 reads LGHNA; CDR2 reads YNFKEQ. This CDR3 region has 16 residues. J gave up 2 bases and V 0 bases, and 4 bases lay outside the gene matches. CDR3 sequence (DNA): TGTGCCAGCAGCCAAGACTTCACAGGGGGCAATCAGCCCCAGCATTTT. Amino acids: CASSQDFTGGNQPQHF.

V is TRBV5-1 and J is TRBJ1-6, with a possible D match to TRBD1 (5 bases). Germline CDR1 reads SGHRS; CDR2 reads YFSETQ. This CDR3 contains 16 residues. V was trimmed by 0 bases and J by 14 bases, leaving 21 bases between them. The CDR3 region has the DNA TGCGCCAGCAGCTTGGTTGGTAGTGGTGGCACGGGGGCCCTCCACTTT. Translating gives CASSLVGSGGTGALHF.

This clonotype was picked up a small number of times. The chain uses TRBV2 and TRBJ2-1; D remains unclear. With 4 bases removed from V and 2 bases from J, the gap between germline ends came to 15 bases. From germline, CDR1 is SNHLY and CDR2 FYNNEI. This CDR3 is built from 16 residues. The CDR3 loop is CASSATVGIAYNEQFF. The CDR3 nucleotides are TGTGCCAGCAGTGCTACAGTGGGCATAGCCTACAATGAGCAGTTCTTC.

The chain links TRBV18 to TRBJ2-7; tentatively, D is TRBD1 or TRBD2 (5 bases each). The germline CDR1 and CDR2 sequences are KGHSH and LQKENI. This CDR3 region has 14 residues. Between the trimmed V and J ends, which lost 4 bases and 7 bases, there was a span of 17 bases. CDR3 nucleotides: TGTGCCAGCTCACTGGGGCCGAGAACTAGGGAGCAGTACGTC. It encodes CASSLGPRTREQYV.

The CDR3 here is CAISEVQGAGQPQHF. CDR3 DNA sequence: TGTGCCATCAGTGAGGTACAGGGGGCGGGGCAGCCCCAGCATTTT. This chain links TRBV10-3 with TRBJ1-5, with 9 bases identical to TRBD1. The ends lost 2 bases at V and 7 bases at J; junction bases unmatched: 6. The CDR3 has 15 residues. Germline values: CDR1 ENHRY, CDR2 SYGVKD.

This clonotype has only a few counts. The rearrangement links TRBV4-3 to TRBJ2-1; no definite D call. This CDR3 region has 14 residues. V was shortened by 1 base and J by 4 bases, with 8 bases between the two germline ends. Germline loops: CDR1 LGHNA, CDR2 YSLEER. The DNA for the CDR3 is TGCGCCAGCAGCCAAGGGACGAATTACAATGAGCAGTTCTTC. Its protein product is CASSQGTNYNEQFF.

This clonotype was observed a handful of times. This rearrangement joins TRBV9 to TRBJ2-1; 8 bases line up with TRBD1. This CDR3 spans 14 amino acids. Germline V gene lookup returns CDR1 SGDLS and CDR2 YYNGEE. The V gene end was trimmed by 3 bases and the J gene end by 10 bases; junction bases not matched to a gene: 9. CDR3 sequence: CASSAGQGASEQFF. DNA for the CDR3: TGTGCCAGCAGCGCAGGACAGGGCGCCAGCGAGCAGTTCTTC. Using reference TRBV9 and TRBJ2-1 for the parts outside the CDR3, the full variable domain is DSGVTQTPKHLITATGQRVTLRCSPRSGDLSVYWYQQSLDQGLQFLIQYYNGEERAKGNILERFSAQQFPDLHSELNLSSLELGDSALYFCASSAGQGASEQFFGPGTRLTVL.

This clonotype has a handful of counts. This rearrangement joins TRBV28 to TRBJ1-6; unclear D gene. The germline V gene encodes CDR1 MDHEN and CDR2 SYDVKM. CDR3 size: 13 residues. V lost 2 bases to trimming and J lost 8 bases, with 7 bases between them. CDR3 region: CASSLTRHSPLHF. CDR3 nucleotides: TGTGCCAGCAGTTTAACCAGGCATTCACCCCTCCACTTT. The full variable domain, completed using reference TRBV28 and TRBJ1-6, is DVKVTQSSRYLVKRTGEKVFLECVQDMDHENMFWYRQDPGLGLRLIYFSYDVKMKEKGDIPEGYSVSREKKERFSLILESASTNQTSMYLCASSLTRHSPLHFGNGTRLTVT.

The V call is TRBV4-1, the J call TRBJ2-2; TRBD2 matches at 10 bases. With V trimmed by 0 bases and J by 6 bases, 13 bases remained unmatched. CDR1 and CDR2 (germline): MGHRA, YSYEKL. The CDR3 sequence is 19 residues long. The CDR3 DNA sequence: TGCGCCAGCAGCCAAGAACGGGCTAGCGGGGGACGTATAGCCGGGGAGCTGTTTTTT. Amino acids: CASSQERASGGRIAGELFF.

This clonotype was recorded a few times. The gene calls are TRBV29-1 and TRBJ2-5, with D maybe TRBD1 (6 bases). Trimming removed 4 bases at V and 1 base at J, with 16 bases between. There are 15 residues in the CDR3. Germline lookup yields CDR1 SQVTM and CDR2 ANQGSEA. The CDR3 here is CSVARDTQFQETQYF. In DNA, the CDR3 is TGCAGCGTTGCGAGGGACACCCAATTCCAAGAGACCCAGTACTTC.

This chain connects TRBV7-6 to TRBJ2-2; 7 positions match TRBD1. With 7 bases clipped from V and 0 bases from J, the junction kept 14 bases outside the gene matches. The CDR3 is 18 residues long. Germline loops: CDR1 SGHVS, CDR2 FNYEAQ. CDR3 nucleotide sequence: TGTGCCAGCACCCGGGACAGAAGGTCGATCCCGAACACCGGGGAGCTGTTTTTT. Its translation: CASTRDRRSIPNTGELFF.

The chain uses TRBV7-2 and TRBJ2-5, with a weak D call TRBD2 (5 bases). Per the germline V gene, CDR1 is SGHTA and CDR2 is FQGNSA. The CDR3 totals 15 residues. The germline V and J ends were trimmed by 1 base and 2 bases, with 11 bases remaining between them. In nucleotides, the CDR3 is TGTGCCAGCAGCTTAGGACTACGGAAACAAGAGACCCAGTACTTC. Translated: CASSLGLRKQETQYF.

The chain recombines TRBV20-1 with TRBJ1-1, with a weak D call TRBD1 (5 bases). V shed 2 bases and J shed 6 bases, with 19 bases lying between them. This CDR3 is built from 15 residues. From germline, CDR1 is DFQATT and CDR2 SNEGSKA (reference sequence). This CDR3 is CSARPGTWGGAEAFF. Written as DNA, the CDR3 is TGCAGTGCTAGACCTGGAACCTGGGGCGGGGCTGAAGCTTTCTTT.

The chain combines TRBV4-1 with TRBJ2-1; D possibly matches TRBD1 or TRBD2 (5 bases each). With 3 bases removed from V and 9 bases from J, the gap between germline ends came to 15 bases. Germline V gives CDR1 MGHRA, CDR2 YSYEKL. This CDR3 comprises 14 residues. The CDR3 nucleotides are TGCGCCAGCAGCCACGAGGACAACGCGGGTGAGCAGTTCTTC. The encoded protein is CASSHEDNAGEQFF.

This clonotype was counted only a few times. The J gene is TRBJ1-2, the V gene TRBV18, with D perhaps TRBD1 (6 bases). Germline-derived CDR1 and CDR2 are KGHSH and LQKENI. The ends were cut back, 4 bases at V and 6 bases at J, with 6 bases in the middle. The length of the CDR3 is 11 residues. Here the CDR3 DNA reads TGTGCCAGCTCACGACAGGATGGCTACACCTTC. As protein: CASSRQDGYTF.

The gene calls are TRBV2 and TRBJ2-7; D is unresolved. The CDR3 has 14 amino acids. V was cut by 2 bases and J by 3 bases, with 11 bases left in between. CDR1 and CDR2 (germline): SNHLY, FYNNEI. The CDR3 sequence is CASSELIRLYEQYF. The CDR3 DNA reads TGTGCCAGCAGTGAACTGATACGGCTCTACGAGCAGTACTTC.

This clonotype turned up a few times. The CDR3 loop is CAISESETGGADNEQFF. As DNA, the CDR3 is TGTGCCATCAGTGAGTCGGAGACAGGGGGCGCGGACAATGAGCAGTTCTTC. This chain connects TRBV10-3 to TRBJ2-1; the match to TRBD1 covers 10 bases. Germline CDR1 reads ENHRY; CDR2 reads SYGVKD. CDR3 length equals 17 residues. V dropped 0 bases and J dropped 5; count of bases not matched to a gene: 7.

This clonotype was found many times. The V and J genes are TRBV7-8 and TRBJ2-3; D might be TRBD2 (6 bases). This CDR3 has 15 residues. Germline CDR1 SGHVS, CDR2 FQNEAQ. Trimming stripped 5 bases from V and 0 bases from J, with 12 bases between. This CDR3 reads CASSREGTSTDTQYF. CDR3 sequence (DNA): TGTGCCAGCAGCCGCGAGGGGACTAGCACAGATACGCAGTATTTT.

The rearrangement uses TRBV9 and TRBJ2-3; no clear D gene. Germline CDR1 is SGDLS and CDR2 is YYNGEE. This CDR3 spans 13 amino acids. V was clipped by 0 bases and J by 4 bases, with 6 bases between them. The CDR3 nucleotides are TGTGCCAGCAGCGTAGTGGGATCAGATACGCAGTATTTT. Protein sequence: CASSVVGSDTQYF.

The CDR3 nucleotides read TGTGCCAGCAGTGCAAATGACTATGGCTACACCTTC. Translation gives CASSANDYGYTF. The chain has TRBV12-3 or TRBV12-4 and TRBJ1-2; D call uncertain. Trimming took off 5 bases at V and 3 bases at J, with 7 bases between the two ends. The CDR3 spans 12 residues.

This chain connects TRBV7-9 to TRBJ2-5; 8 nucleotides agree with TRBD1. Germline loops: CDR1 SEHNR, CDR2 FQNEAQ (reference sequence). The CDR3 covers 15 residues. V was clipped by 6 bases and J by 4 bases; unmatched bases: 10. Here the CDR3 DNA reads TGTGCCAGCAGTGACAGGGGTCAGGTACGAGAGACCCAGTACTTC. Translated: CASSDRGQVRETQYF.

CDR3 residues: CATSGGQRGRGYTF. CDR3 nucleotide sequence: TGTGCCACGAGCGGTGGGCAGAGGGGACGGGGCTACACCTTC. V usage is TRBV10-3 and J usage is TRBJ1-2; D is perhaps TRBD1 (5 bases). This CDR3 has 14 residues. Germline-derived CDR1 and CDR2 are ENHRY and SYGVKD. V lost 10 bases and J 8 bases, leaving 23 bases between the germline ends.

This clonotype was counted a few times. This chain joins TRBV5-1 and TRBJ2-6; a possible D gene is TRBD1 (5 bases). With 4 bases removed from V and 0 bases from J, the gap between germline ends came to 17 bases. Germline CDR1 and CDR2: SGHRS and YFSETQ. This CDR3 spans 18 amino acids. The CDR3 sequence: CASSGSAGLASGANVLTF. In DNA, the CDR3 is TGCGCCAGCAGCGGATCCGCAGGGTTAGCCTCTGGGGCCAACGTCCTGACTTTC.

This clonotype came up many times. This chain uses TRBV5-1 with TRBJ1-1; 10 nucleotides line up with TRBD1. This CDR3 region has 15 residues. The germline V gene encodes CDR1 SGHRS and CDR2 YFSETQ. V shed 0 bases and J 7 bases; nucleotides not matched to a gene: 6. This CDR3 reads CASSLGQGAKGEAFF. DNA for the CDR3: TGCGCCAGCAGCTTGGGACAGGGGGCGAAAGGTGAAGCTTTCTTT.

This clonotype was seen only a few times. This rearrangement joins TRBV6-2 or TRBV6-3 to TRBJ1-1; D is unresolved. The CDR3 is 16 amino acids. The V and J ends lost 4 bases and 3 bases respectively, with 18 bases between them. Germline V gives CDR1 MNHEY, CDR2 SVGEGT. DNA of the CDR3: TGTGCCAGCAGTTCCGCGGGCTGGGAGACGGACACTGAAGCTTTCTTT. This codes for CASSSAGWETDTEAFF.

This clonotype was counted between two and nine times. V usage is TRBV5-1 and J usage is TRBJ2-7; the D is unclear. Trimming left V 1 base short and J 3 bases short, with 8 bases between. Germline V gene data show CDR1 as SGHRS and CDR2 as YFSETQ. This CDR3 spans 13 amino acids. The CDR3 loop is CASSLRVNYEQYF. The CDR3 DNA is TGCGCCAGCAGCTTGCGGGTAAACTACGAGCAGTACTTC. Full variable domain (remainder filled in from reference TRBV5-1 and TRBJ2-7): KAGVTQTPRYLIKTRGQQVTLSCSPISGHRSVSWYQQTPGQGLQFLFEYFSETQRNKGNFPGRFSGRQFSNSRSEMNVSTLELGDSALYLCASSLRVNYEQYFGPGTRLTVT.